Presented here are 20 T cell receptor beta chains from one specimen sequenced in a study of tumor-infiltrating lymphocytes in primary liver carcinoma (dated by TCRdb to the late 2010s). Sequencing was performed on an Illumina HiSeq 2500. A constant-region primer and ProtoScript II reverse transcriptase were used to reverse-transcribe TCRbeta-specific cDNA from approximately 550 ng total RNA. Construction of the TCRbeta libraries relied on three nested rounds of multiplex PCR, following a slightly modified ARM-PCR procedure. Each of the first two PCR rounds ran for about 9 cycles and used multiplex TRBV1-TRBV30 forward primers together with a Cbeta reverse primer. The raw public reads went through TCRdb reprocessing: fastp at Q25, MiXCR clone calling, in-frame beta chains kept. For every CDR3 protein sequence, its rows merge into one entry that carries the most common genes and DNA. The sample table shows around 330,000 distinct CDR3 sequences, and 65% are seen once. Clones ranked in the top ten supply 9% of the sample.

TRIzol reagent was used to extract blood RNA from unsorted whole blood, while the DNeasy Blood & Tissue kit provided the germline DNA. The sequenced material came from peripheral blood. These receptors were obtained from a middle-aged man with primary liver carcinoma and hepatitis B virus infection.

A note on this clonotype: A read error is possible here, since a much larger clone lies one base away. The chain uses TRBV12-3 or TRBV12-4 and TRBJ2-3; maybe TRBD2 (6 bases). V lost 6 bases, J lost 0 bases, and 13 bases lay in between. The CDR3 runs to 15 residues. The CDR3 DNA reads TGTGCCAGCAGACCTGGCGGGGTTAGCACAGATACGCAGTATTTT. Its protein product is CASRPGGVSTDTQYF.

This clonotype showed up just a few times. As the CDR3 is not closed by the conserved phenylalanine or tryptophan, this likely results from a read error. The chain uses TRBV6-2 or TRBV6-3 and TRBJ2-7; 7 nucleotides line up with TRBD1. The CDR3 loop spans 14 amino acids. Unmatched junction bases numbered 14, after V lost 10 bases and J lost 5 bases. CDR1 is MNHEY, CDR2 SVGEGT, per germline. The chain's CDR3 is CANRDTGDRDEQYL. CDR3 coding DNA: TGTGCCAACAGGGATACAGGGGATCGGGACGAGCAGTACCTC.

The rearrangement links TRBV30 to TRBJ2-7, with D unresolved. This CDR3 region has 14 residues. Between the trimmed V and J ends, which lost 0 bases and 5 bases, there was a span of 14 bases. Looked up from germline, CDR1 is GTSNPN and CDR2 is SVGIG (reference sequence). CDR3 in DNA: TGTGCCTGGAGTGTAGGGTCGAGTGCGAACGAGCAGTACTTC. This codes for CAWSVGSSANEQYF. Drawing the rest from reference TRBV30 and TRBJ2-7, the complete variable domain is SQTIHQWPATLVQPVGSPLSLECTVEGTSNPNLYWYRQAAGRGLQLLFYSVGIGQISSEVPQNLSASRPQDRQFILSSKKLLLSDSGFYLCAWSVGSSANEQYFGPGTRLTVT.

In this sample, this clonotype is medium-sized (0.01 to 0.1%). The chain employs TRBV12-3 or TRBV12-4 and TRBJ2-7; perhaps TRBD1 as D (6 bases). CDR3 length equals 14 residues. The ends were cut back, 6 bases at V and 1 base at J, with 13 bases in the middle. DNA for the CDR3: TGTGCCAGCAGCCCACTGGACAGTTCCTACGAGCAGTACTTC. Its protein is CASSPLDSSYEQYF.

With regard to this clonotype: A clone one base away is much larger, so this may be a read error. V gene TRBV6-2 or TRBV6-3 combines with J gene TRBJ2-3; 8 bases agree with TRBD2. Germline assignment: CDR1 MNHEY and CDR2 SVGEGT. This CDR3 region has 16 residues. CDR3: CASSTTKRESPDTRYF. CDR3 nucleotide sequence: TGTGCCAGCAGTACGACTAAGCGGGAGAGCCCAGATACGCGGTATTTT.

With respect to this clonotype: A much bigger clone sits one base away, suggesting this may be a read error. This sequence joins TRBV14 and TRBJ2-3; D tentatively fits TRBD1 or TRBD2 (5 bases each). The CDR3 is 13 amino acids. V lost 0 bases, J lost 8 bases, and 9 bases lay in between. Germline lookup yields CDR1 SGHDN and CDR2 FVKESK. In nucleotides, the CDR3 is TGTGCCAGCAGCCAAGATTGGGGGATTACGCAGTATTTT. Encoded protein: CASSQDWGITQYF.

For this clonotype: Possible read error: a much larger clone is one base away. The J gene is TRBJ1-2, the V gene TRBV12-3 or TRBV12-4; 12 nucleotides align to TRBD1. The CDR3 contains 15 residues. V shed 6 bases and J 8 bases; nucleotides not matched to a gene: 10. The CDR3 here is CASRPVGTGGWGYTF. For the CDR3, the DNA is TGTGCCAGCAGACCAGTCGGGACAGGGGGCTGGGGCTACACCTTC.

J is TRBJ2-7 and V is TRBV24-1; possible D gene TRBD1, 5 bases. V was clipped by 3 bases and J by 5 bases, with 22 bases between them. The CDR3 is 17 amino acids. Germline CDR1 KGHDR, CDR2 SFDVKD. The CDR3 protein is CATSDPEPQVTGHEQYF. The DNA of the CDR3 is TGTGCCACCAGTGATCCCGAACCTCAGGTAACAGGCCACGAGCAGTACTTC.

This clonotype has a handful of counts. This chain links TRBV6-5 with TRBJ1-1; no reliable D call. Trimming left V 4 bases short and J 4 bases short, with 16 bases between. Germline CDR1 is MNHEY and CDR2 is SVGAGI. This CDR3 is built from 15 residues. This CDR3 is CASSSLHSTVTEAFF. The CDR3 DNA reads TGTGCCAGCAGTTCTCTCCACTCGACGGTCACTGAAGCTTTCTTT.

Regarding this clonotype: A junction end diverges from the germline sequence, so it may reflect a read error. The chain is built from TRBV11-2 and TRBJ1-3; no reliable D call. The CDR3 length is 13 residues. Per germline, CDR1 SGHAT and CDR2 FQNNGV. DNA of the CDR3: TGTGCCAGCAACTTAACCAGGCTGGACACCATATATTTT. It codes for CASNLTRLDTIYF. Together with reference TRBV11-2 and TRBJ1-3, the CDR3 gives the full variable domain: EAGVAQSPRYKIIEKRQSVAFWCNPISGHATLYWYQQILGQGPKLLIQFQNNGVVDDSQLPKDRFSAERLKGVDSTLKIQPAKLEDSAVYLCASNLTRLDTIYFGEGSWLTVV.

As regards this clonotype: A much bigger clone sits one base away, suggesting this may be a read error. V gene TRBV6-2 or TRBV6-3 combines with J gene TRBJ1-2; D remains unclear. CDR1 is MNHEY and CDR2 is SVGEGT in the germline V gene. CDR3 length: 12 residues. V lost 8 bases to trimming and J lost 9 bases, with 16 bases between them. CDR3 DNA sequence: TGTGCCAGCGGTAGGATCGGAGCCCGCTACACCTTC. This translates into CASGRIGARYTF.

About this clonotype: One end of the junction fails to match germline, which may point to a read error. The chain employs TRBV6-5 and TRBJ2-7, with TRBD1 identical over 8 bases. Germline V gene sequence: CDR1 MNHEY, CDR2 SVGAGI. The CDR3 has 14 residues. The CDR3 spells CASGYRTGQSEQYF. The CDR3 nucleotides are TGTGCCAGCGGTTATAGGACAGGGCAGAGCGAGCAGTACTTC.

This clonotype was detected only a few times. Just one base apart from a much larger clone, this may be a read error. The rearrangement joins TRBV28 to TRBJ2-3; D gene ambiguous. The germline V gene has CDR1 MDHEN and CDR2 SYDVKM. The CDR3 runs to 13 residues. The CDR3 DNA reads TGTACCAGCAGTCCCTCGAGCACAGATACGCAGTATTTT. As protein: CTSSPSSTDTQYF.

Points on this clonotype: A single base separates this from a much larger clone, so it may be a read error. J is TRBJ1-2 and V is TRBV12-3 or TRBV12-4, with D uncertain. The CDR3 totals 13 residues. The DNA for the CDR3 is TGTACCAGCAGTATATCGGACCACTATGGCTACACCTTC. This codes for CTSSISDHYGYTF.

Notes on this clonotype: Since a much larger clone is just one base distant, this may be a read error. This sequence joins TRBV5-5 and TRBJ1-2; weak D call: TRBD1 (5 bases). Germline V gene data show CDR1 as SGHKS and CDR2 as YYEKEE (reference sequence). This CDR3 region has 13 residues. The CDR3 loop reads CASNLAPGGGYTF. CDR3 DNA: TGTGCCAGCAACTTGGCCCCGGGGGGGGGCTACACCTTC.

This clonotype came up a few times. This chain joins TRBV5-1 and TRBJ2-5; D may be TRBD2 (5 bases). The CDR3 runs to 13 residues. The germline gives CDR1 SGHRS, CDR2 YFSETQ. Trimming pared 5 bases from V and 5 bases from J, leaving 13 bases between. The CDR3 protein is CASRDRGFETQYF. The CDR3 nucleotides are TGCGCCAGCAGGGACCGAGGGTTTGAGACCCAGTACTTC.

Comments on this clonotype: It may be a read error: a sequence one base away is much more abundant. The V and J genes are TRBV6-1 and TRBJ2-1; a weak D match, TRBD2 (5 bases). CDR1 MNHNS and CDR2 SASEGT come from the germline V gene. V was cut by 5 bases and J by 5 bases, with 16 bases left in between. The CDR3 is made up of 15 amino acids. CDR3 DNA: TGTGCCAGCAGTAAAGGACCACAGCGGAACAATGAGCAGTTCTTC. Amino acid sequence: CASSKGPQRNNEQFF.

As concerns this clonotype: One base away lies a much larger clone, so this may be a sequencing read error. This chain uses TRBV6-5 with TRBJ2-1, with 9 bases lining up with TRBD1. The CDR3 sequence is 12 residues long. Per the germline V gene, CDR1 is MNHEY and CDR2 is SVGAGI. The J segment lost 9 bases and the V segment lost 10 bases, leaving 7 bases of the junction unmatched. The chain's CDR3 is CANRTGVGEQFF. In DNA, the CDR3 is TGTGCCAACAGGACAGGGGTAGGTGAGCAGTTCTTC.

With respect to this clonotype: Germline is not matched at one junction end, which may reflect a read error. The genes are TRBV12-3 or TRBV12-4 and TRBJ2-2, with a possible D match to TRBD2 (6 bases). The CDR3 has 13 amino acids. The CDR3 DNA follows: TGTGCCAGCAGTTTATCTGGGACTGGGGGGCTGTTTTTT. Translation: CASSLSGTGGLFF.

Comments on this clonotype: Since a much larger clone is just one base distant, this may be a read error. J is TRBJ2-7 and V is TRBV6-1; D gene uncertain. The J call is in doubt because the DNA end fits TRBJ2-1 better. Germline CDR1 is MNHNS and CDR2 is SASEGT. The CDR3 has 14 amino acids. The CDR3 region is CASTPTPPSYEQFF. Here the CDR3 DNA reads TGTGCCAGCACGCCGACACCTCCCTCCTACGAGCAGTTCTTC.